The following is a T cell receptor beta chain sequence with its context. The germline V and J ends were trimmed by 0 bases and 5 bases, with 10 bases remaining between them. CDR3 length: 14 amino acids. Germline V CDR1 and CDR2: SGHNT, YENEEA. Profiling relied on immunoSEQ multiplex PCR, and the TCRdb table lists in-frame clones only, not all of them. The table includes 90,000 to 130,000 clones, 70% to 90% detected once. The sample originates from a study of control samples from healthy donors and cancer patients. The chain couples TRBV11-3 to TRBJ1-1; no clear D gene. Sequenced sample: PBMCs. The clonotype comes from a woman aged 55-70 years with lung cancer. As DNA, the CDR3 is TGTGCCAGCAGCTTAGAGGGTCAGGTAACTGAAGCTTTCTTT. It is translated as CASSLEGQVTEAFF.